This T cell receptor (beta chain) was obtained from a study of blood T cells in healthy people across ages. Notes on the study in general: Researchers said unsorted PBMCs prevented a conclusive naive versus antigen-experienced comparison. The long-lived group displayed more naive CD4+ cells, plus higher diversity, than the aged donors did.

Through a sample-barcoded 5' primer and a J-beta primer mix, a second PCR was run for roughly 7 to 11 cycles. Every molecule of cDNA carried a tag from a template-switch adaptor with 12 random nucleotides. TCRdb reprocessed the 5' RACE reads with MiXCR, giving one entry per CDR3 protein. The data contain about 1.4 million distinct CDR3 sequences, approximately 59% of them singletons. The table lists this clonotype with a few counts. Antigen: not known. This CDR3 is built from 13 residues. The V gene lost 6 bases and the J gene lost 3 bases, with 13 bases spanning the gap. The germline gives CDR1 SGHRS, CDR2 YFSETQ.

Sequencing was done on a sample of blood. The rearrangement joins TRBV5-1 to TRBJ2-7, with TRBD2 as a possible D gene (6 bases). The receptor was derived from a man between 18 and 35 years old in good health. CDR3 DNA sequence: TGCGCCAGCACCTGGGAGGTGGGCTACGAGCAGTACTTC. Translation gives CASTWEVGYEQYF. Complete variable domain (other parts from reference TRBV5-1 and TRBJ2-7): KAGVTQTPRYLIKTRGQQVTLSCSPISGHRSVSWYQQTPGQGLQFLFEYFSETQRNKGNFPGRFSGRQFSNSRSEMNVSTLELGDSALYLCASTWEVGYEQYFGPGTRLTVT.